These 31 T cell receptor beta chains share one sample of origin, sequenced in a study of a mutant IDH1 vaccine in newly diagnosed glioma (dated by TCRdb to 2020 to 2022). Reading the label with the study, this specimen's time point is: week 35, safety follow-up. Every vaccine dose consisted of 300 ug of a 20-mer mutant IDH1 peptide in Montanide, administered subcutaneously together with topical imiquimod. To prepare the library, the immunoSEQ multiplex PCR assay was applied. In its TCRdb copy, this immuneACCESS table keeps in-frame sequences only and misses some clones. Where compared with another copy, unresolved V genes explain less than half of these, and the others have no known cause. Recorded for this sample are 45,000 to 55,000 clones; more than 60% of them occurred a single time. The leading ten clones occupy approximately 6.8% of the sample. No antigen is known for these receptors. This sample comprised PBMCs, obtained from a glioma patient whose treatment included an IDH1 peptide vaccine. These receptors came from a man in his forties with glioma.

This chain links TRBV5-4 with TRBJ2-2; no reliable D call. The CDR3 is 16 residues long. The germline V gene has CDR1 SGHNT and CDR2 YYREEE (reference sequence). The ends were cut back, 4 bases at V and 4 bases at J, with 17 bases in the middle. CDR3 nucleotide sequence: TGTGCCAGCAGCCCGTCACGTGTGGGGTCCACCGGGGAGCTGTTTTTT. It is translated as CASSPSRVGSTGELFF.

This sequence joins TRBV2 and TRBJ1-4; no definite D call. The germline gives CDR1 SNHLY, CDR2 FYNNEI. The germline V and J ends were trimmed by 7 bases and 4 bases, with 13 bases remaining between them. CDR3 length equals 14 residues. The CDR3 loop is CASTFGQVNEKLFF. As DNA, the CDR3 is TGTGCCAGCACGTTTGGGCAGGTTAATGAAAAACTGTTTTTT.

The chain carries TRBV4-1 and TRBJ1-2; TRBD1 might be the D (6 bases). Germline V gene lookup returns CDR1 MGHRA and CDR2 YSYEKL. Trimming took off 0 bases at V and 5 bases at J, with 13 bases between the two ends. CDR3 size: 15 residues. The DNA of the CDR3 is TGCGCCAGCAGCCAAGATACACAGGGCGGGTATGGCTACACCTTC. It yields the protein CASSQDTQGGYGYTF.

This chain connects TRBV5-1 to TRBJ2-2; 14 bases are shared with TRBD2. CDR3 length: 17 residues. Looked up from germline, CDR1 is SGHRS and CDR2 is YFSETQ. Trimming cost V 4 bases and J 4 bases; bases outside gene matches: 6. The CDR3 DNA is TGCGCCAGCAGCAGGACTAGCGGGGGGCAGGCCACCGGGGAGCTGTTTTTT. It yields the protein CASSRTSGGQATGELFF.

A few counts support this clone. The rearrangement uses TRBV30 and TRBJ1-5; D is possibly TRBD1 (5 bases). The germline CDR1 and CDR2 sequences are GTSNPN and SVGIG (reference sequence). V gave up 1 base and J gave up 3 bases, with 13 bases separating them. CDR3 length: 15 amino acids. The CDR3 DNA reads TGTGCCTGGAGTGGGGGGGGAGAGACCAATCAGCCCCAGCATTTT. It is translated as CAWSGGGETNQPQHF.

The V gene is TRBV7-9, the J gene TRBJ1-6; D gene ambiguous. Germline assignment: CDR1 SEHNR and CDR2 FQNEAQ (reference sequence). Trimming pared 1 base from V and 9 bases from J, leaving 4 bases between. CDR3 size: 12 residues. CDR3 DNA: TGTGCCAGCAGCTTAGAGGCTTCACCCCTCCACTTT. It is translated as CASSLEASPLHF.

This clone was counted only a few times. This rearrangement joins TRBV2 to TRBJ1-1, with D possibly being TRBD1 (6 bases). Germline CDR1 reads SNHLY; CDR2 reads FYNNEI. Trimming took off 0 bases at V and 10 bases at J, with 12 bases between the two ends. This CDR3 has 13 residues. CDR3 DNA sequence: TGTGCCAGCAGTGAAGCGCTTGGGGGCAGAGCTTTCTTT. Encoded protein: CASSEALGGRAFF.

V is TRBV6-5 and J is TRBJ1-6, with D unresolved. The CDR3 loop spans 13 amino acids. Trimming left V 6 bases short and J 5 bases short, with 8 bases between. Germline V gene lookup returns CDR1 MNHEY and CDR2 SVGAGI. CDR3 nucleotides: TGTGCCAGCAGCCGACGTGATAATTCACCCCTCCACTTT. Translating gives CASSRRDNSPLHF.

The V and J genes are TRBV6-5 and TRBJ1-2; D remains unclear. CDR1 MNHEY and CDR2 SVGAGI come from the germline V gene. The length of the CDR3 is 13 residues. Trimming cost V 0 bases and J 4 bases, with 6 bases left between them. The CDR3 reads CASSYSASYGYTF. CDR3 sequence (DNA): TGTGCCAGCAGTTACTCTGCCTCCTATGGCTACACCTTC.

As for this clone: A read error may account for a junction end that differs from germline. The chain employs TRBV27 and TRBJ1-1, with a weak D call TRBD1 (5 bases). The CDR3 covers 16 residues. Germline assignment: CDR1 MNHEY and CDR2 SMNVEV (reference sequence). CDR3 sequence (DNA): TGTGCCGGCAGTTTTAGGACGGGACCGCATTCGACGGGAGCTTTCTTT. Its protein is CAGSFRTGPHSTGAFF.

This chain connects TRBV4-2 to TRBJ1-6; D gene unclear. V was shortened by 0 bases and J by 7 bases, with 10 bases between the two germline ends. This CDR3 comprises 15 residues. The V gene's germline CDR1 is LGHNA and CDR2 YNFKEQ. CDR3 DNA: TGTGCCAGCAGCCAAGACAGGCTTTTGAATTCACCCCTCCACTTT. Translated, it gives CASSQDRLLNSPLHF.

The chain is built from TRBV30 and TRBJ1-4, with D perhaps matching TRBD1 (5 bases). The V gene lost 4 bases and the J gene lost 8 bases, with 20 bases spanning the gap. Germline loops: CDR1 GTSNPN, CDR2 SVGIG (reference sequence). CDR3 length: 15 residues. This chain's CDR3 is CAWTSGGRGEEKLFF. Here the CDR3 DNA reads TGTGCCTGGACATCCGGGGGAAGGGGCGAGGAAAAACTGTTTTTT.

The rearrangement links TRBV9 to TRBJ1-2; D gene unclear. The CDR3 totals 15 residues. The V end was cut by 0 bases, the J end by 2 bases, with 11 bases between. Germline V lookup: CDR1 SGDLS, CDR2 YYNGEE. The CDR3 DNA reads TGTGCCAGCAGCGTAGGAGTGGGCCGGAACTATGGCTACACCTTC. This translates into CASSVGVGRNYGYTF.

Comment on this clone: One junction end does not reproduce the germline sequence, and a read error may be involved. In DNA, the CDR3 is TGTGCCAGCAGTGAATACCTAAACCGGGACCTGTCTTTT. As protein: CASSEYLNRDLSF. The J gene is TRBJ1-4, the V gene TRBV25-1; possible D gene TRBD1, 5 bases. This CDR3 comprises 13 residues. In germline, CDR1 is MGHDK, CDR2 SYGVNS.

This clone was detected a few times. The chain's CDR3 is CASSAGVGNQPQHF. CDR3 nucleotide sequence: TGTGCCAGCAGTGCAGGGGTTGGTAATCAGCCCCAGCATTTT. The V and J genes are TRBV6-1 and TRBJ1-5, with a possible D match to TRBD1 (6 bases). Germline CDR1 reads MNHNS; CDR2 reads SASEGT. The CDR3 totals 14 residues. Trimming cost V 4 bases and J 4 bases, with 11 bases left between them.

V is TRBV2 and J is TRBJ2-5; D unclear. The V end lost 8 bases, the J end lost 2 bases, and 12 bases lay between the germline ends. CDR3 length: 13 amino acids. CDR1 is SNHLY, CDR2 FYNNEI, per germline. CDR3 in amino acids: CASGLTVQETQYF. The CDR3 DNA is TGTGCCAGCGGTCTGACTGTACAAGAGACCCAGTACTTC.

V is TRBV6-1 and J is TRBJ2-7; the D gene is possibly TRBD1 (5 bases). CDR1 is MNHNS and CDR2 is SASEGT in the germline V gene. V was shortened by 4 bases and J by 5 bases, with 15 bases between the two germline ends. The length of the CDR3 is 14 residues. The chain's CDR3 is CASSVKRQGDEQYF. For the CDR3, the DNA is TGTGCCAGCAGTGTTAAAAGGCAGGGCGACGAGCAGTACTTC.

The rearrangement joins TRBV6-5 to TRBJ2-3; 7 nucleotides line up with TRBD1. This CDR3 is 15 amino acids long. The V and J ends lost 5 bases and 6 bases, in that order; junction bases with no gene match: 11. Germline V CDR1 and CDR2: MNHEY, SVGAGI. The DNA for the CDR3 is TGTGCCAGCAGTAAAAGACAGGGAGTGTATGATACGCAGTATTTT. Encoded protein: CASSKRQGVYDTQYF.

A few counts support this clone. V is TRBV10-3 and J is TRBJ1-4; D is ambiguous. V lost 3 bases to trimming and J lost 8 bases, with 13 bases between them. Germline V gives CDR1 ENHRY, CDR2 SYGVKD. CDR3 length: 14 residues. DNA for the CDR3: TGTGCCATCAGTGAACGGGCCTTCGGGGAAAAACTGTTTTTT. Amino acid sequence: CAISERAFGEKLFF.

This clone was seen more than once but under ten times. The identical CDR3 is also encoded by other nucleotide sequences in the sample. The rearrangement links TRBV5-1 to TRBJ1-4; TRBD1 is a possible D gene (5 bases). Germline lookup yields CDR1 SGHRS and CDR2 YFSETQ. The CDR3 consists of 15 residues. V was trimmed by 1 base and J by 8 bases, leaving 15 bases between them. This chain's CDR3 is CASSLSGGSREKLFF. The DNA for the CDR3 is TGCGCCAGCAGCTTGTCGGGGGGTTCAAGGGAAAAACTGTTTTTT.

The J gene is TRBJ2-7, the V gene TRBV6-5; D perhaps matches TRBD2 (7 bases). There are 14 residues in the CDR3. Between the trimmed V and J ends, which lost 4 bases and 7 bases, there was a span of 17 bases. CDR1 is MNHEY and CDR2 is SVGAGI in the germline V gene. The CDR3 DNA sequence: TGTGCCAGCAGTTGGAGGGGGGGAGTGGGAGAGCAGTACTTC. Amino acid sequence: CASSWRGGVGEQYF.

The rearrangement links TRBV13 to TRBJ2-5, with TRBD1 matching over 7 bases. The CDR3 has 15 residues. Trimming took 1 base from V and 3 from J; bases not matched to a gene: 5. Germline-derived CDR1 and CDR2 are PRHDT and FYEKMQ (reference sequence). In nucleotides, the CDR3 is TGTGCCAGCAGCTTAGAGGGGCAGGGGGAAGAGACCCAGTACTTC. The encoded protein is CASSLEGQGEETQYF.

This clone has a single count. This chain connects TRBV19 to TRBJ2-5; D might be TRBD1 (7 bases). The CDR3 length is 15 residues. CDR1 is LNHDA, CDR2 SQIVND, per germline (reference sequence). Trimming stripped 3 bases from V and 1 base from J, with 12 bases between. CDR3 region: CASSIGGTVQETQYF. The CDR3 DNA sequence: TGTGCCAGTAGTATTGGGGGGACAGTCCAAGAGACCCAGTACTTC. Complete variable domain (other parts from reference TRBV19 and TRBJ2-5): DGGITQSPKYLFRKEGQNVTLSCEQNLNHDAMYWYRQDPGQGLRLIYYSQIVNDFQKGDIAEGYSVSREKKESFPLTVTSAQKNPTAFYLCASSIGGTVQETQYFGPGTRLLVL.

The chain links TRBV2 to TRBJ2-3, with D uncertain. Trimming removed 4 bases at V and 3 bases at J, with 8 bases between. The germline gives CDR1 SNHLY, CDR2 FYNNEI. This CDR3 has 13 amino acids. DNA of the CDR3: TGTGCCAGCAGTGGGTCTTATACAGATACGCAGTATTTT. It encodes CASSGSYTDTQYF. The whole variable domain, filled in from reference TRBV2 and TRBJ2-3, reads EPEVTQTPSHQVTQMGQEVILRCVPISNHLYFYWYRQILGQKVEFLVSFYNNEISEKSEIFDDQFSVERPDGSNFTLKIRSTKLEDSAMYFCASSGSYTDTQYFGPGTRLTVL.

The V call is TRBV27, the J call TRBJ2-7; the D gene is possibly TRBD1 (5 bases). The CDR3 consists of 15 residues. The V end lost 2 bases, the J end lost 4 bases, and 15 bases lay between the germline ends. Per germline, CDR1 MNHEY and CDR2 SMNVEV (reference sequence). Here the CDR3 reads CASSLSSQGRYEQYF. The CDR3 coding sequence is TGTGCCAGCAGTTTAAGTTCCCAGGGCAGATACGAGCAGTACTTC.

The genes are TRBV5-1 and TRBJ2-7, with D possibly TRBD2 on 6 matching bases. CDR3 size: 16 residues. V lost 0 bases and J lost 1, with 14 bases in between. Germline assignment: CDR1 SGHRS and CDR2 YFSETQ. CDR3 sequence: CASSLVSPGESYEQYF. CDR3 DNA sequence: TGCGCCAGCAGCTTGGTCTCCCCGGGGGAATCCTACGAGCAGTACTTC.

The CDR3 DNA reads TGTGCCAGCAGCCAAGAACTAGCCCCAGATACGCAGTATTTT. This sequence encodes CASSQELAPDTQYF. The chain links TRBV14 to TRBJ2-3, with a tentative D call TRBD2 (6 bases). V was clipped by 0 bases and J by 4 bases, with 8 bases between them. Germline CDR1 reads SGHDN; CDR2 reads FVKESK. The CDR3 spans 14 residues.

The V call is TRBV2, the J call TRBJ2-7; the D is unclear. Germline-derived CDR1 and CDR2 are SNHLY and FYNNEI. The CDR3 has 16 amino acids. V lost 3 bases and J lost 1, with 16 bases in between. CDR3 region: CASSDMGHGVSYEQYF. The CDR3 nucleotides are TGTGCCAGCAGTGATATGGGTCACGGAGTGTCCTACGAGCAGTACTTC.

The V and J genes are TRBV5-6 and TRBJ2-7; weak D call: TRBD2 (5 bases). V was shortened by 2 bases and J by 6 bases, with 6 bases between the two germline ends. The CDR3 has 11 amino acids. Per the germline V gene, CDR1 is SGHDT and CDR2 is YYEEEE. CDR3 sequence: CASSLRGEQYF. The CDR3 DNA sequence: TGTGCCAGCAGCTTACGGGGCGAGCAGTACTTC.

This chain joins TRBV2 and TRBJ2-7; TRBD2 might be the D (6 bases). Trimming removed 2 bases from V and 2 bases from J, with 13 bases in between. This CDR3 is 15 amino acids long. Germline lookup yields CDR1 SNHLY and CDR2 FYNNEI. The CDR3 reads CASSELGSGAYEQYF. The CDR3 DNA is TGTGCCAGCAGTGAACTGGGTAGCGGAGCCTACGAGCAGTACTTC.

The rearrangement links TRBV6-5 to TRBJ1-2; no firm D call. The CDR3 is 13 residues long. The V and J ends lost 6 bases and 3 bases respectively, with 11 bases between them. Germline-derived CDR1 and CDR2 are MNHEY and SVGAGI. CDR3 sequence (DNA): TGTGCCAGCAGCCCCGGCCCACACTATGGCTACACCTTC. Translated, it gives CASSPGPHYGYTF.